This entry lists 16 T cell receptor beta chains sequenced from one sample in a study of multiple sclerosis patients with progressive multifocal leukoencephalopathy. Assay: immunoSEQ multiplex PCR; the TCRdb copy retains only in-frame clones and omits some. The table records some 30,000 clones, around nine tenths of them present only once. The time point is: before natalizumab initiation. The source material was PBMCs. The receptors derive from a human donor with multiple sclerosis.

The DNA of the CDR3 is TGTGCCAGCAGCTCCCCCGGGACTAGTGGGGGTAGGGGGGAGCTGTTTTTT. It codes for CASSSPGTSGGRGELFF. The chain links TRBV7-2 to TRBJ2-2; 8 nucleotides align to TRBD2. With 4 bases clipped from V and 8 bases from J, the junction kept 15 bases outside the gene matches. The CDR3 loop spans 17 amino acids. Germline V gene sequence: CDR1 SGHTA, CDR2 FQGNSA.

V gene TRBV27 combines with J gene TRBJ1-2; D remains unclear. The length of the CDR3 is 15 residues. V shed 5 bases and J shed 0 bases, with 13 bases lying between them. The germline gives CDR1 MNHEY, CDR2 SMNVEV (reference sequence). CDR3 protein: CASSKRAGSNYGYTF. CDR3 nucleotides: TGTGCCAGCAGTAAACGAGCGGGTTCTAACTATGGCTACACCTTC.

This clone appeared once. This sequence joins TRBV28 and TRBJ2-5; D possibly corresponds to TRBD2 (5 bases). V shed 5 bases and J shed 2 bases, with 15 bases lying between them. This CDR3 spans 15 amino acids. CDR1 is MDHEN and CDR2 is SYDVKM in the germline V gene. The CDR3, as DNA: TGTGCCAGCAGTACCTCCCGGGGTCGACAAGAGACCCAGTACTTC. This gives the protein CASSTSRGRQETQYF.

This rearrangement joins TRBV5-1 to TRBJ1-6; possible D gene TRBD1, 5 bases. Germline V lookup: CDR1 SGHRS, CDR2 YFSETQ. V was cut by 4 bases and J by 6 bases, with 11 bases left in between. The CDR3 is made up of 14 amino acids. The CDR3 loop is CASSLDKLNSPLHF. Written as DNA, the CDR3 is TGCGCCAGCAGCCTGGACAAACTTAATTCACCCCTCCACTTT.

This chain uses TRBV7-6 with TRBJ1-1, with D maybe TRBD1 (6 bases). CDR1 is SGHVS, CDR2 FNYEAQ, per germline. V lost 5 bases and J lost 4, with 11 bases in between. There are 13 residues in the CDR3. The CDR3 region is CASSLGGSTEAFF. The CDR3 coding sequence is TGTGCCAGCAGCCTAGGGGGAAGCACTGAAGCTTTCTTT.

This sequence joins TRBV10-1 and TRBJ2-5; 7 bases line up with TRBD1. The CDR3 has 15 amino acids. With 4 bases clipped from V and 1 base from J, the junction kept 6 bases outside the gene matches. Germline loops: CDR1 WNHNN, CDR2 SYGVQD (reference sequence). The CDR3 region has the DNA TGCGCCAGCAGTGGAGGGGGCTCAACCCAAGAGACCCAGTACTTC. It is translated as CASSGGGSTQETQYF.

The chain carries TRBV29-1 and TRBJ1-1; D possibly corresponds to TRBD1 (6 bases). The CDR3 has 16 residues. The germline CDR1 and CDR2 sequences are SQVTM and ANQGSEA. The V gene lost 1 base and the J gene lost 0 bases, with 15 bases spanning the gap. CDR3 bases: TGCAGCGTTGAAGCCCCGGGACAAACTGTGAACACTGAAGCTTTCTTT. Protein: CSVEAPGQTVNTEAFF. Full variable domain (outside the CDR3, taken from reference TRBV29-1 and TRBJ1-1): SAVISQKPSRDICQRGTSLTIQCQVDSQVTMMFWYRQQPGQSLTLIATANQGSEATYESGFVIDKFPISRPNLTFSTLTVSNMSPEDSSIYLCSVEAPGQTVNTEAFFGQGTRLTVV.

V is TRBV4-3 and J is TRBJ2-5; 8 bases map to TRBD2. Unmatched junction bases numbered 5, after V lost 0 bases and J lost 5 bases. Germline V CDR1 and CDR2: LGHNA, YSLEER. The length of the CDR3 is 15 residues. The CDR3 nucleotides are TGCGCCAGCAGCCAAGATCGGGGGGGGATCGAGACCCAGTACTTC. It encodes CASSQDRGGIETQYF.

Here the CDR3 reads CASSLSLTGRNEQFF. In DNA, the CDR3 is TGTGCCAGCAGTTTATCCCTGACAGGGAGGAATGAGCAGTTCTTC. This chain connects TRBV27 to TRBJ2-1, with TRBD1 as a possible D gene (7 bases). Germline values: CDR1 MNHEY, CDR2 SMNVEV (reference sequence). Trimming removed 0 bases from V and 7 bases from J, with 13 bases in between. The CDR3 has 15 amino acids.

The V and J genes are TRBV28 and TRBJ2-3; D assignment may be TRBD1 or TRBD2 (5 bases each). Germline V gene sequence: CDR1 MDHEN, CDR2 SYDVKM. Trimming removed 5 bases from V and 4 bases from J, with 22 bases in between. This CDR3 is built from 17 residues. The CDR3 is CASSLLGDGLGPDTQYF. The CDR3 bases are TGTGCCAGCAGTCTTCTTGGGGACGGGCTGGGGCCAGATACGCAGTATTTT.

In this sample, this clone turned up once. J is TRBJ1-1 and V is TRBV4-1, with D possibly being TRBD1 (5 bases). The germline CDR1 and CDR2 sequences are MGHRA and YSYEKL. Trimming left V 2 bases short and J 1 base short, with 11 bases between. The CDR3 has 15 amino acids. CDR3 sequence reads: CASSQYRPSNTEAFF. CDR3 nucleotide sequence: TGCGCCAGCAGCCAATACAGGCCCTCGAACACTGAAGCTTTCTTT.

The rearrangement links TRBV6-1 to TRBJ1-3; TRBD1 is a possible D gene (6 bases). CDR1 is MNHNS, CDR2 SASEGT, per germline. V lost 3 bases, J lost 9 bases, and 15 bases lay in between. This CDR3 has 14 amino acids. This CDR3 reads CASSEKGQWRTIYF. The CDR3 DNA reads TGTGCCAGCAGTGAGAAAGGACAGTGGCGCACCATATATTTT.

The gene calls are TRBV11-2 and TRBJ2-7; TRBD1 agrees at 7 bases. The junction had 16 bases not matched to a gene; V was cut back by 5 bases and J by 6 bases. Germline values: CDR1 SGHAT, CDR2 FQNNGV. This CDR3 contains 16 residues. CDR3 sequence (DNA): TGTGCCAGCAGCCTGATGACAGGGCGGCTGTCTGTCGAGCAGTACTTC. Translating it yields CASSLMTGRLSVEQYF. The variable domain in full, completed from reference TRBV11-2 and TRBJ2-7, reads EAGVAQSPRYKIIEKRQSVAFWCNPISGHATLYWYQQILGQGPKLLIQFQNNGVVDDSQLPKDRFSAERLKGVDSTLKIQPAKLEDSAVYLCASSLMTGRLSVEQYFGPGTRLTVT.

The genes are TRBV7-9 and TRBJ1-4, with no clear D. Germline V gene data show CDR1 as SEHNR and CDR2 as FQNEAQ (reference sequence). CDR3 size: 14 residues. V lost 5 bases, J lost 7 bases, and 14 bases lay in between. The CDR3 DNA sequence: TGTGCCAGCAGCCCCGGGAGAGGGAGTGAAAAACTGTTTTTT. Its protein product is CASSPGRGSEKLFF.

V usage is TRBV10-1 and J usage is TRBJ1-2; no definite D call. The germline CDR1 and CDR2 sequences are WNHNN and SYGVQD (reference sequence). V was shortened by 0 bases and J by 7 bases, with 9 bases between the two germline ends. This CDR3 comprises 13 residues. CDR3 sequence (DNA): TGCGCCAGCAGTGAGTCGGAAAGCTCTGGCTACACCTTC. Translation: CASSESESSGYTF.

In this sample, this clone turned up a few times. The rearrangement links TRBV7-2 to TRBJ2-1; 11 bases are shared with TRBD1. Germline V gene lookup returns CDR1 SGHTA and CDR2 FQGNSA. V was clipped by 1 base and J by 6 bases; unmatched bases: 5. This CDR3 is built from 16 residues. CDR3 coding DNA: TGTGCCAGCAGCTTAGTCGGCGGACAGGGGGCCAATGAGCAGTTCTTC. Translating it yields CASSLVGGQGANEQFF.